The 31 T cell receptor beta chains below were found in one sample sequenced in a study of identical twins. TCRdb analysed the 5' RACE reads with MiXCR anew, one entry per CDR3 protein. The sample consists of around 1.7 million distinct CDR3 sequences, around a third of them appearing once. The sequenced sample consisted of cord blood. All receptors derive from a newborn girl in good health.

The CDR3 loop reads CASTIVGGTEAFF. DNA of the CDR3: TGTGCCAGTACCATCGTCGGGGGGACTGAAGCTTTCTTT. This rearrangement joins TRBV19 to TRBJ1-1; D is possibly TRBD1 (5 bases). This CDR3 has 13 amino acids. Between the trimmed V and J ends, which lost 7 bases and 5 bases, there was a span of 14 bases. CDR1 LNHDA and CDR2 SQIVND come from the germline V gene (reference sequence).

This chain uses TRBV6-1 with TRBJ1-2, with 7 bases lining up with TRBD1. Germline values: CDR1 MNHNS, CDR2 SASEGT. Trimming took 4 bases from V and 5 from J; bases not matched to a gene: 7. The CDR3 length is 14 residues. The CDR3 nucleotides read TGTGCCAGCAGTGGGACAGGTTTTCGATATGGCTACACCTTC. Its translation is CASSGTGFRYGYTF.

The CDR3 DNA reads TGTGCCAGCACTTTTGCGGGGTCTAATGAAAAACTGTTTTTT. The encoded protein is CASTFAGSNEKLFF. This rearrangement joins TRBV7-9 to TRBJ1-4, with D unclear. Trimming stripped 7 bases from V and 3 bases from J, with 12 bases between. Looked up from germline, CDR1 is SEHNR and CDR2 is FQNEAQ (reference sequence). This CDR3 comprises 14 residues.

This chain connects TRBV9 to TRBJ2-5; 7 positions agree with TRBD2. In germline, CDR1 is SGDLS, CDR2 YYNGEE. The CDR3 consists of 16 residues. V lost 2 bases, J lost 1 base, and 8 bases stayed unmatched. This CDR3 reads CASSVNWGGLQETQYF. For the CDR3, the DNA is TGTGCCAGCAGCGTTAATTGGGGAGGGCTCCAAGAGACCCAGTACTTC.

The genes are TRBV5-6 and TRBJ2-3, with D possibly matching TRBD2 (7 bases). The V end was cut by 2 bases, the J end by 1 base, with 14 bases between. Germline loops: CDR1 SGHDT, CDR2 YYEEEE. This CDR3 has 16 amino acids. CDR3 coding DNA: TGTGCCAGCAGCTTACGGGGGGCATCGGGCACAGATACGCAGTATTTT. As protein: CASSLRGASGTDTQYF.

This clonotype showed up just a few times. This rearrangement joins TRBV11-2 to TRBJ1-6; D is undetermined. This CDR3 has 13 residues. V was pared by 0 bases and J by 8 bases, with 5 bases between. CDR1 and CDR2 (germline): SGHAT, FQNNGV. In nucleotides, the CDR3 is TGTGCCAGCAGCTTAGATTCCCATTCACCCCTCCACTTT. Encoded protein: CASSLDSHSPLHF.

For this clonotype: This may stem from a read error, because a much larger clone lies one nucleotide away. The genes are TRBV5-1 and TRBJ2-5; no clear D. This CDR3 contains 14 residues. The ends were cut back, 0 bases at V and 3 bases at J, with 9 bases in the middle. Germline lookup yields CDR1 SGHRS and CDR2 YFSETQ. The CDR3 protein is CASSLGPTKETQYF. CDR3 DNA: TGCGCCAGCAGCTTGGGACCAACCAAAGAGACCCAGTACTTC.

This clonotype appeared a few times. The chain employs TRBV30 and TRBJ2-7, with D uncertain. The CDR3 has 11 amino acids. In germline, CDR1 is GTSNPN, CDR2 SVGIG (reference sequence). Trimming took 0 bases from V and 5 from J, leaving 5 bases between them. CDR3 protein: CAWSVGNEQYF. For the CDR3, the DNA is TGTGCCTGGAGTGTAGGGAACGAGCAGTACTTC.

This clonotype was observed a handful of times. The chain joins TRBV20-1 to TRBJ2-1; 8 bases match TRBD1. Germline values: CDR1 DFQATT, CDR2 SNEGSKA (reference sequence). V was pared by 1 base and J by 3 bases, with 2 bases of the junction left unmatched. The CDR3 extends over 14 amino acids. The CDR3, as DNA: TGCAGTGCTAGAGCAGGGGGCGTCTACAATGAGCAGTTCTTC. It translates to CSARAGGVYNEQFF.

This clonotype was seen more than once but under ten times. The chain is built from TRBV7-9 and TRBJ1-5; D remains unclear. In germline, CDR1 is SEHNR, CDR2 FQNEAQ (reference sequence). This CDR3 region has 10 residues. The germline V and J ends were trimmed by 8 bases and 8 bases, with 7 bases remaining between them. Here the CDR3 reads CASGPEPQHF. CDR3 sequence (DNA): TGTGCCAGCGGACCTGAGCCCCAGCATTTT.

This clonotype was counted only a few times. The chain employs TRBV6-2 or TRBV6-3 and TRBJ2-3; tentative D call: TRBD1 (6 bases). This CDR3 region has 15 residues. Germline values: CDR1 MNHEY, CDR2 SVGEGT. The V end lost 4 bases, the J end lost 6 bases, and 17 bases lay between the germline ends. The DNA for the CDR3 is TGTGCCAGCAGTTCCGCAGGGGCCCGAAAGGATACGCAGTATTTT. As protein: CASSSAGARKDTQYF.

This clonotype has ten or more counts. CDR3 bases: TGTGCCAGCAGTTCCCTCTACCTTTGGCGGGAGGTTGTGGACGAGCAGTACTTC. It is translated as CASSSLYLWREVVDEQYF. The chain is built from TRBV28 and TRBJ2-7, with 8 positions matching TRBD2. V trimming: 4 bases; J trimming: 5 bases; junction bases outside the gene matches: 19. The CDR3 is 18 residues long. The germline V gene encodes CDR1 MDHEN and CDR2 SYDVKM. Full variable domain (remainder filled in from reference TRBV28 and TRBJ2-7): DVKVTQSSRYLVKRTGEKVFLECVQDMDHENMFWYRQDPGLGLRLIYFSYDVKMKEKGDIPEGYSVSREKKERFSLILESASTNQTSMYLCASSSLYLWREVVDEQYFGPGTRLTVT.

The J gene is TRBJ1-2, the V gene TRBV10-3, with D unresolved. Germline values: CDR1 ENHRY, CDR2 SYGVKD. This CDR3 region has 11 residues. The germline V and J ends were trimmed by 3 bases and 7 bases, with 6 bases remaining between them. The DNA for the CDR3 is TGTGCCATCAGTGATGGGGTTGGCTACACCTTC. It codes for CAISDGVGYTF.

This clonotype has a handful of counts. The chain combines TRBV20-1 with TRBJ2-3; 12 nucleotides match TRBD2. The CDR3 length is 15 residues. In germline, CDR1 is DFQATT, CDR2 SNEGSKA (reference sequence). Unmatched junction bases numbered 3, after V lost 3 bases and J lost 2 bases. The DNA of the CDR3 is TGCAGTGCTAGCCGGACTAGCGGGGACACAGATACGCAGTATTTT. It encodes CSASRTSGDTDTQYF.

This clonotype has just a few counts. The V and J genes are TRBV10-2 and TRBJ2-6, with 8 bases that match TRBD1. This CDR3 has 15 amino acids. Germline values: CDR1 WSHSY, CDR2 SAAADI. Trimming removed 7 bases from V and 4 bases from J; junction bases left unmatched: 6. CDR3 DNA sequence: TGCGCCAGCAAGCCGACAGGGGCCGGGGCCAACGTCCTGACTTTC. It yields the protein CASKPTGAGANVLTF.

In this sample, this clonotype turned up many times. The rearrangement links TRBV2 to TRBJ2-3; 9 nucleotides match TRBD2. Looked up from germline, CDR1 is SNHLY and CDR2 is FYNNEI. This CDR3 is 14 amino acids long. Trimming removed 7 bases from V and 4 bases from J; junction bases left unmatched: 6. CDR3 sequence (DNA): TGTGCCAGCACTCGGCGACTAGCGGCAGATACGCAGTATTTT. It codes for CASTRRLAADTQYF. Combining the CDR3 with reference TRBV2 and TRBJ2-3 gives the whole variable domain EPEVTQTPSHQVTQMGQEVILRCVPISNHLYFYWYRQILGQKVEFLVSFYNNEISEKSEIFDDQFSVERPDGSNFTLKIRSTKLEDSAMYFCASTRRLAADTQYFGPGTRLTVL.

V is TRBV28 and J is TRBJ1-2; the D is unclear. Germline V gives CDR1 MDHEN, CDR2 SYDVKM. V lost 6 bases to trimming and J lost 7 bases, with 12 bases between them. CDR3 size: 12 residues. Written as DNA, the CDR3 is TGTGCCAGCAGGCCGACACACACTGGCTACACCTTC. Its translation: CASRPTHTGYTF.

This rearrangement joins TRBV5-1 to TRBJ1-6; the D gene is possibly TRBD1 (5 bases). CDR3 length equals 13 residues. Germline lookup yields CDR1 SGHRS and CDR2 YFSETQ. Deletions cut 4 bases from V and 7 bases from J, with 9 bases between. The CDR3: CASSPDKNSPLHF. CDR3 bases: TGCGCCAGCAGCCCGGACAAAAATTCACCCCTCCACTTT. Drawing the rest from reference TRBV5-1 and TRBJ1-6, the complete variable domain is KAGVTQTPRYLIKTRGQQVTLSCSPISGHRSVSWYQQTPGQGLQFLFEYFSETQRNKGNFPGRFSGRQFSNSRSEMNVSTLELGDSALYLCASSPDKNSPLHFGNGTRLTVT.

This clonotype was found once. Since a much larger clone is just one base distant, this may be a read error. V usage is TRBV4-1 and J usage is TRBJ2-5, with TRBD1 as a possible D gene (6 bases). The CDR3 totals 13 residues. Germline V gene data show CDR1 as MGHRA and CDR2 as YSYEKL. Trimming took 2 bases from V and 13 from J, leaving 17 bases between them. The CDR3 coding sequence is TGCGCCAGCAGCCAACCCTGGGACAAATCTCGGTACTTC. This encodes CASSQPWDKSRYF.

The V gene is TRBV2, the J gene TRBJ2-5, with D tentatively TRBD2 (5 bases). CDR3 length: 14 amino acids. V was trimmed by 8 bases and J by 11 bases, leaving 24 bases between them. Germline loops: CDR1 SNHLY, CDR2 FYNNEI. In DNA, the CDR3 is TGTGCCAGCGGCTATTATCTTGAGGGTAATGAGCAGTACTTC. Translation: CASGYYLEGNEQYF.

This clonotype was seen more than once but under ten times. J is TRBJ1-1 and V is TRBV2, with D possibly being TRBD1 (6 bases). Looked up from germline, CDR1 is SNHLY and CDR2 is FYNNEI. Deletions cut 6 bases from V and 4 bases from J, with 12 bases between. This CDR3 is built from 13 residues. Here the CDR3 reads CASRLGAGTEAFF. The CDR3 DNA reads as TGTGCCAGCAGGCTGGGGGCGGGCACTGAAGCTTTCTTT.

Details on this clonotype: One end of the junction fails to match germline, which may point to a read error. CDR3 loop: CATSAGTLKDTQYF. The CDR3, as DNA: TGCGCCACCAGCGCCGGGACTTTAAAAGATACGCAGTATTTT. The rearrangement links TRBV5-1 to TRBJ2-3, with D possibly matching TRBD2 (6 bases). The CDR3 runs to 14 residues. Germline V lookup: CDR1 SGHRS, CDR2 YFSETQ.

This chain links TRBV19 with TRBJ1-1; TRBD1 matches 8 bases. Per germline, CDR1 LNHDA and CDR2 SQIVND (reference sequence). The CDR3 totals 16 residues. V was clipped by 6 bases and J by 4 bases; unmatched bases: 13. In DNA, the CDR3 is TGTGCCAGTAGCCTATCCCAGGGGGCGATGAGCACTGAAGCTTTCTTT. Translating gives CASSLSQGAMSTEAFF.

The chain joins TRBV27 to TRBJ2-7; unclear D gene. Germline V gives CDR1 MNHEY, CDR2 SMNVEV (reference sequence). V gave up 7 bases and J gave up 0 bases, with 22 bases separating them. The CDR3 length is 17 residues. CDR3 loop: CASTPKGGRVLSYEQYF. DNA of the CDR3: TGTGCCAGCACTCCCAAGGGTGGTAGGGTCCTCTCCTACGAGCAGTACTTC.

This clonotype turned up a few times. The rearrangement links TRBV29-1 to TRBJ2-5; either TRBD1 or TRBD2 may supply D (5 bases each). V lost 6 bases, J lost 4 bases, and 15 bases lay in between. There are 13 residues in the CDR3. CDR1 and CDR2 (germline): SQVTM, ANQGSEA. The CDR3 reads CSVAGTLGETQYF. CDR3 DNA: TGCAGCGTGGCCGGGACCCTAGGAGAGACCCAGTACTTC. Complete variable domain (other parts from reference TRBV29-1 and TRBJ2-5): SAVISQKPSRDICQRGTSLTIQCQVDSQVTMMFWYRQQPGQSLTLIATANQGSEATYESGFVIDKFPISRPNLTFSTLTVSNMSPEDSSIYLCSVAGTLGETQYFGPGTRLLVL.

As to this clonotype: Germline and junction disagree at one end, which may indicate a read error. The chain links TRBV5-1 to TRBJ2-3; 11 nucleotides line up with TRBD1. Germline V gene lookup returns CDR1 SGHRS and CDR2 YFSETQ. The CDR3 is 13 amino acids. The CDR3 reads CASSLGDRGAHYF. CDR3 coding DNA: TGCGCCAGCAGCTTGGGGGACAGGGGGGCGCACTATTTT.

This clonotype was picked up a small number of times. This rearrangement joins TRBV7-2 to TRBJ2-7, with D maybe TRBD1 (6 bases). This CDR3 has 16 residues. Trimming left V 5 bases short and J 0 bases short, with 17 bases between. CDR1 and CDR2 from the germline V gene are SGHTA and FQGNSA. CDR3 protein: CASSRRQAQSSYEQYF. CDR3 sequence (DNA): TGTGCCAGCAGCCGACGACAGGCCCAGAGCTCCTACGAGCAGTACTTC.

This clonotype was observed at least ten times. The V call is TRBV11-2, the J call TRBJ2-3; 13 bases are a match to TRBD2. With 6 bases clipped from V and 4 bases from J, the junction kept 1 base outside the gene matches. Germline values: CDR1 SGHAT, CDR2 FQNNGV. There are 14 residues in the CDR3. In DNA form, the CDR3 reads TGTGCCAGCAGACTAGCGGGGGGGTCAGATACGCAGTATTTT. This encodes CASRLAGGSDTQYF.

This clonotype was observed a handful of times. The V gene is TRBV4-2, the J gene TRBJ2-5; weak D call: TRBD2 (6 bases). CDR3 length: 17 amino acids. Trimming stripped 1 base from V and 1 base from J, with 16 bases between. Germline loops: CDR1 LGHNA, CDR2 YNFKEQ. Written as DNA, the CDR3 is TGTGCCAGCAGCCAAGTTAGCGGATGGCTCTTCCAAGAGACCCAGTACTTC. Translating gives CASSQVSGWLFQETQYF.

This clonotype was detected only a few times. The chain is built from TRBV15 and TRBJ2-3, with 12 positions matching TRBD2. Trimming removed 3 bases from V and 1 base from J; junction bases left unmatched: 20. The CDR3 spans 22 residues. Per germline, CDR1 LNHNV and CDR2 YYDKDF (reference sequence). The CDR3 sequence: CATSRAPTSGRFERYGTDTQYF. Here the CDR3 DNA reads TGTGCCACCAGCAGGGCCCCGACTAGCGGGAGATTTGAACGGTACGGCACAGATACGCAGTATTTT.

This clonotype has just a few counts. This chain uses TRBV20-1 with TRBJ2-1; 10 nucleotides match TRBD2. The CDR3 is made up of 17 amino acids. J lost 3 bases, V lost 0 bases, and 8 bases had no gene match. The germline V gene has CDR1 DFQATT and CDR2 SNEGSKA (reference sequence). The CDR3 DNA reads TGCAGTGCTAGAGATCAGAGTAGCGGGAGGTACTACAATGAGCAGTTCTTC. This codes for CSARDQSSGRYYNEQFF.